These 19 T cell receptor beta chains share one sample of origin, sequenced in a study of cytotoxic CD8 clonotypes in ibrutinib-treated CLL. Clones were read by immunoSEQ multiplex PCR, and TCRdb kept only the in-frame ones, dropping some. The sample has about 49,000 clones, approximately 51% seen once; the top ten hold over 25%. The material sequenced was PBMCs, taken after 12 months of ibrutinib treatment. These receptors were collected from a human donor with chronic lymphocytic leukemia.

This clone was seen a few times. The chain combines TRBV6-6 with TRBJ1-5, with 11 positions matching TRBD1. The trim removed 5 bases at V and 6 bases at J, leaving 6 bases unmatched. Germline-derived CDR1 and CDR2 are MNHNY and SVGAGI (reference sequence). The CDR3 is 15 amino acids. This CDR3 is CASSGTGGASQPQHF. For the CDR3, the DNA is TGTGCCAGCAGTGGGACAGGGGGAGCGAGTCAGCCCCAGCATTTT.

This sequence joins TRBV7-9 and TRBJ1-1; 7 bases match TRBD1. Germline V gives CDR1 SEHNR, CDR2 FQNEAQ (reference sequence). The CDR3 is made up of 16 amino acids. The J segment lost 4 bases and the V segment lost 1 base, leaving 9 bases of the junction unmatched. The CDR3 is CASSLEVTGHLTEAFF. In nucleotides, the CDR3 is TGTGCCAGCAGCTTAGAGGTGACAGGGCATCTCACTGAAGCTTTCTTT. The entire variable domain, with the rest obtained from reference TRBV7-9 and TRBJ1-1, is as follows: DTGVSQNPRHKITKRGQNVTFRCDPISEHNRLYWYRQTLGQGPEFLTYFQNEAQLEKSRLLSDRFSAERPKGSFSTLEIQRTEQGDSAMYLCASSLEVTGHLTEAFFGQGTRLTVV.

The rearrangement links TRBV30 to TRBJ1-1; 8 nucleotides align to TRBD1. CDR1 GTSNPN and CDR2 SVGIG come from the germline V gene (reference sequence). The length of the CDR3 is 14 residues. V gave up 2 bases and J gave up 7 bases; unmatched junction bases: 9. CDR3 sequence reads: CAWSSLAGGNEAFF. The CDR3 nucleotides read TGTGCCTGGAGTTCACTTGCAGGGGGCAATGAAGCTTTCTTT.

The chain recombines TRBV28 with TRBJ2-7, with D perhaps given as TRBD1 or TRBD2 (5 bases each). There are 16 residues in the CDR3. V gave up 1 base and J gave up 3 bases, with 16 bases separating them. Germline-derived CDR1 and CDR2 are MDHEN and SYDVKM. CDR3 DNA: TGTGCCAGCAGTTTATTCGGGACCAGACACGGCTACGAGCAGTACTTC. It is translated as CASSLFGTRHGYEQYF. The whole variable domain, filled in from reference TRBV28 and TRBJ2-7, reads DVKVTQSSRYLVKRTGEKVFLECVQDMDHENMFWYRQDPGLGLRLIYFSYDVKMKEKGDIPEGYSVSREKKERFSLILESASTNQTSMYLCASSLFGTRHGYEQYFGPGTRLTVT.

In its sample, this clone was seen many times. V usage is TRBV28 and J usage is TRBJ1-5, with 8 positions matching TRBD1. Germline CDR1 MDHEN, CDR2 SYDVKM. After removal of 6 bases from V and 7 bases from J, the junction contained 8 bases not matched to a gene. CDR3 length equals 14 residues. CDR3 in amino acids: CASRQGQGRQPQHF. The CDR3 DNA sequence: TGTGCCAGCAGACAAGGACAGGGTAGGCAGCCCCAGCATTTT.

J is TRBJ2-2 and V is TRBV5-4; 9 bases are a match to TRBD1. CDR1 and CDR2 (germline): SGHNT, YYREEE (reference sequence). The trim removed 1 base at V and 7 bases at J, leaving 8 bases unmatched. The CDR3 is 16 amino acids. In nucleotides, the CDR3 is TGTGCCAGCAGCTTGCGAGACAGGGGGTTCGGCGGGGAGCTGTTTTTT. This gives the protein CASSLRDRGFGGELFF.

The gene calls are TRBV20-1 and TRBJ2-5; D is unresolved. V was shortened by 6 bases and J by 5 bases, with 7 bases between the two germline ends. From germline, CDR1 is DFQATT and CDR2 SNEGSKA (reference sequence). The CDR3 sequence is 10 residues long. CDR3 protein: CSAALETQYF. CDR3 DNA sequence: TGCAGTGCCGCTTTGGAGACCCAGTACTTC.

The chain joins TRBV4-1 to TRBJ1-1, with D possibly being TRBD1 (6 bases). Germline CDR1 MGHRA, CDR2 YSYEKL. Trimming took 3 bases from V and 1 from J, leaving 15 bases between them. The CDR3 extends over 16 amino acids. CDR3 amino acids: CASSHYVGTQNTEAFF. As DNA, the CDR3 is TGCGCCAGCAGCCATTACGTCGGGACACAGAACACTGAAGCTTTCTTT.

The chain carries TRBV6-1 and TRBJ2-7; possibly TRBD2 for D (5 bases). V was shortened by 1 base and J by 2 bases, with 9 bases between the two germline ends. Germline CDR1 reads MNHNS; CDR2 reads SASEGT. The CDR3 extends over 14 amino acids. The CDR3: CASSEGVGAYEQYF. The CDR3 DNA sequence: TGTGCCAGCAGTGAAGGGGTGGGAGCCTACGAGCAGTACTTC.

The CDR3 DNA is TGTGCCAGCAGTGTACTGACAACAGATCAGCCCCAGCATTTT. The encoded protein is CASSVLTTDQPQHF. The chain employs TRBV2 and TRBJ1-5; D not resolved. Germline loops: CDR1 SNHLY, CDR2 FYNNEI. Trimming pared 4 bases from V and 5 bases from J, leaving 12 bases between. The CDR3 contains 14 residues.

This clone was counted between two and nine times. CDR3 residues: CASSQDRTTHRTTYEQYF. The CDR3 DNA sequence: TGTGCCAGCAGCCAAGATCGGACAACCCATCGGACAACCTACGAGCAGTACTTC. V and J are TRBV27 and TRBJ2-7; D possibly corresponds to TRBD1 (5 bases). Germline loops: CDR1 MNHEY, CDR2 SMNVEV (reference sequence). The CDR3 is made up of 18 amino acids. The V end was cut by 6 bases, the J end by 2 bases, with 26 bases between.

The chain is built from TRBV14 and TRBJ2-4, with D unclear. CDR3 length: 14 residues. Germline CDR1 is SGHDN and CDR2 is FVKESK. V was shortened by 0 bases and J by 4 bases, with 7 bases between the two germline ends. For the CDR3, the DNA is TGTGCCAGCAGCCAAGATGGTGCTAAAAACATTCAGTACTTC. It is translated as CASSQDGAKNIQYF.

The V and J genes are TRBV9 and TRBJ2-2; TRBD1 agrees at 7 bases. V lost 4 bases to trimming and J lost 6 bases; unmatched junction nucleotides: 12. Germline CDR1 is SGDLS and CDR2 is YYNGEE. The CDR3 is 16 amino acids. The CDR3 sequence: CASSKGGQGVAGELFF. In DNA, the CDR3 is TGTGCCAGCAGCAAAGGAGGTCAGGGGGTAGCCGGGGAGCTGTTTTTT.

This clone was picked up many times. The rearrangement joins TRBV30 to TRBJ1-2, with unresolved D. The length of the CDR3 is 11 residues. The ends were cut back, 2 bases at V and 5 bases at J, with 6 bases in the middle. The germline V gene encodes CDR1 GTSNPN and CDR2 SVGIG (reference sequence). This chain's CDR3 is CAWSLVYGYTF. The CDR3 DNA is TGTGCCTGGAGTTTGGTGTATGGCTACACCTTC.

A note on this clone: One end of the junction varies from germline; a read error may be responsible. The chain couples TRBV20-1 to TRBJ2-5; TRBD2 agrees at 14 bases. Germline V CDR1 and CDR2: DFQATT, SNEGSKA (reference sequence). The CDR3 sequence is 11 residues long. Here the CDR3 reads CSARGLAGVNF. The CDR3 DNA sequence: TGCAGTGCTAGGGGACTAGCGGGGGTGAACTTC.

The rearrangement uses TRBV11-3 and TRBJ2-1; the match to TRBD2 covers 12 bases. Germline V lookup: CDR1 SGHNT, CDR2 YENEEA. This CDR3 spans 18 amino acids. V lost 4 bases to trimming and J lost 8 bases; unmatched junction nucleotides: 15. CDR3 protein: CASSSSKSGTSGSDEQFF. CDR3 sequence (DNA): TGTGCCAGCAGCTCCTCTAAATCCGGGACTAGCGGGTCGGATGAGCAGTTCTTC.

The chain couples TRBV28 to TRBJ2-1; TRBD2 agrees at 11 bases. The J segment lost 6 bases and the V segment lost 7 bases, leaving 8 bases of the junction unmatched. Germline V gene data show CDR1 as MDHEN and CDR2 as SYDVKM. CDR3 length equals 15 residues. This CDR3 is CASNLGLADRNEQFF. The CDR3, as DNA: TGTGCCAGCAACCTGGGACTAGCGGATCGCAATGAGCAGTTCTTC.

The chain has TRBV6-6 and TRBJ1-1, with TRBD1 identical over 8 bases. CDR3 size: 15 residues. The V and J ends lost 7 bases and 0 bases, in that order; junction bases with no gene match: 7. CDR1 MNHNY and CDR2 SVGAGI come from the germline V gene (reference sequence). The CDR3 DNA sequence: TGTGCCAGCAACAGGGGGGGAGGGATGAACACTGAAGCTTTCTTT. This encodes CASNRGGGMNTEAFF.

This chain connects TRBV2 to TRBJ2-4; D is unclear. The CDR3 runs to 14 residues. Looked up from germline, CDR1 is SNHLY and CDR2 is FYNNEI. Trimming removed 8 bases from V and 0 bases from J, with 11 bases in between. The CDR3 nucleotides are TGTGCCAGCTTAGGCGAACTAGCCAAAAACATTCAGTACTTC. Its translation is CASLGELAKNIQYF.